The following is a TCR beta chain sequence with its context. V shed 6 bases, J shed 9 bases, and the junction held 7 bases outside the gene matches. CDR3 length equals 12 residues. The data belong to a study of blood T cell repertoires in COVID-19. The wider study: Sites in the United States, Italy and Spain provided acute and convalescent COVID-19 samples. T cells, B-cell-depleted T cells, or PBMCs supplied cDNA or gDNA.

Per the original data handling: Scientists estimated how many nucleated cells there were by amplifying reference gene primers. TCRdb's table, derived via immunoSEQ multiplex PCR, lists solely in-frame clones and lacks some. The V and J calls and clone size come from that table; D and trimming were worked out from the DNA. The data contain 100,000 to 150,000 clones, roughly 86% of them seen just once; the ten biggest clones take up about 5%. The rearrangement uses TRBV12-3 or TRBV12-4 and TRBJ1-1; 7 nucleotides agree with TRBD1. The sequenced sample was peripheral blood. This clonotype originated in a human donor in a cohort sampled during active COVID-19. CDR3 residues: CASRQGDEKAFF. CDR3 in DNA: TGTGCCAGCAGGCAGGGGGATGAGAAAGCTTTCTTT.